Here is one T cell receptor (beta chain) with its context. Its antigen is still unknown. Repertoires were generated with immunoSEQ multiplex PCR, while TCRdb's copy carries only in-frame clones and drops some. The sample records around 15,000 clones, approximately 90% being singletons. CDR1 is ENHRY and CDR2 is SYGVKD in the germline V gene. This CDR3 spans 17 amino acids. The junction had 10 bases not matched to a gene; V was cut back by 3 bases and J by 3 bases. This sample is part of a study of T cells in localized non-small cell lung cancer. Findings of the study overall: Blood T cell density predicted longer survival; adjacent-lung clonality, shorter.

The rearrangement links TRBV10-3 to TRBJ2-1; TRBD1 aligns across 8 bases. The clonotype was recovered from a male donor aged 60 or over with stage II squamous cell lung carcinoma. Sequenced here: peripheral blood, sampled before any cancer treatment. In nucleotides, the CDR3 is TGTGCCATCAGTGACAGGAGACAGGGGCGATTCTACAATGAGCAGTTCTTC. Amino acids: CAISDRRQGRFYNEQFF.